The rows below give T cell receptor beta chains drawn from one sample of a study of early stage breast cancer tumors. Clones were read by immunoSEQ multiplex PCR, and TCRdb kept only the in-frame ones, dropping some. Among about 51,000 clones, just under 80% were seen once, and the ten largest hold 3% to 4%. Sequences were obtained from blood. The receptor source for this set is a person aged 40-50 years with breast cancer. Both conserved end residues are part of each CDR3. Fields, in order: D gene, J gene, CDR3 length, V gene, clone size, CDR3 DNA, CDR3 protein. D genes are given only for firm matches. Clone size appears in some rows only: once, few, many, or a class for an expanded clone.

TRBD2 TRBJ2-7 15 TRBV7-9 - TGTGCCAGCAGCTTACGAACTAGCGGGAGGTTCGAGCAGTACTTC CASSLRTSGRFEQYF
- TRBJ2-3 16 TRBV18 - TGTGCCAGCTCACCAGGGGGAAAGGGCGGGGCCGATACGCAGTATTTT CASSPGGKGGADTQYF
- TRBJ2-1 15 TRBV4-2 - TGTGCCAGCAGCCAGGGAACGGGACCTTACAATGAGCAGTTCTTC CASSQGTGPYNEQFF
- TRBJ1-1 14 TRBV19 - TGTGCCAGTAGTATAGATCCTGGGGGGAACGGAGCTTTCTTT CASSIDPGGNGAFF
TRBD1 TRBJ1-1 13 TRBV18 - TGTGCCAGCTCCCACGGACAGGGCCCTGAAGCTTTCTTT CASSHGQGPEAFF
TRBD2 TRBJ2-3 17 TRBV6-1 - TGTGCCAGCAGTGAAGCGCTAGCGGGAGGGACGGCAGATACGCAGTATTTT CASSEALAGGTADTQYF
- TRBJ1-2 15 TRBV18 - TGTGCCAGCTCACCAGGAGAGGGTCGTGTCTATGGCTACACCTTC CASSPGEGRVYGYTF
TRBD2 TRBJ2-7 15 TRBV5-5 once TGTGCCAGCAGCTTGGAACTAGCGGGAGGGACGAAGCAGTACTTC CASSLELAGGTKQYF
- TRBJ1-1 13 TRBV11-2 - TGTGCCAGCAGCTTAGGCATGAACACTGAAGCTTTCTTT CASSLGMNTEAFF
TRBD2 TRBJ2-5 16 TRBV7-2 - TGTGCCAGCAGCCAGGAGGCGGGAGTGCGAGGGGAGACCCAGTACTTC CASSQEAGVRGETQYF
TRBD2 TRBJ2-1 15 TRBV6-4 - TGTGCCAGCAGACCCCTAGCGGGGGCCGGTGGTGAGCAGTTCTTC CASRPLAGAGGEQFF
- TRBJ1-4 16 TRBV2 - TGTGCCAGCAGGGGAAGTCGAGGGGGGGCGGCGGAAAAACTGTTTTTT CASRGSRGGAAEKLFF
- TRBJ2-3 14 TRBV6-1 - TGTGCCAGCAGTGAGGTGTGGAGCACAGATACGCAGTATTTT CASSEVWSTDTQYF
- TRBJ2-3 15 TRBV2 - TGTGCCAGCAGTGACCCAGGGAACTACACAGATACGCAGTATTTT CASSDPGNYTDTQYF
TRBD2 TRBJ2-2 18 TRBV5-6 - TGTGCCAGCAGCTTCGGGGCGCGGACTAGCGGGAGTAGCGGGGAGCTGTTTTTT CASSFGARTSGSSGELFF
TRBD1 TRBJ2-5 14 TRBV6-1 few TGTGCCAGCAGTGTGGGGACAGTCCAAGAGACCCAGTACTTC CASSVGTVQETQYF
- TRBJ2-1 15 TRBV5-1 - TGCGCCAGCAGCTTGCCCAACCGGGAAGACAATGAGCAGTTCTTC CASSLPNREDNEQFF
- TRBJ2-1 16 TRBV5-1 - TGCGCCAGCAGCTTGGGTGTTAGCGGCGCCTACAATGAGCAGTTCTTC CASSLGVSGAYNEQFF
TRBD2 TRBJ2-7 14 TRBV29-1 - TGCAGCGTTCAACTAGCGGGAGGGCCCAGCGAGCAGTACTTC CSVQLAGGPSEQYF
- TRBJ2-3 15 TRBV27 - TGTGCCAGCAGTTTACAGCAGGGATGGACAGATACGCAGTATTTT CASSLQQGWTDTQYF